The present T cell receptor beta chain was sequenced within a study of shared clonotypes between healthy human individuals. General observations from the study: A small donor pool kept down the genetic and exposure-history diversity that was represented.

Assay used: immunoSEQ multiplex PCR; TCRdb lists only in-frame clones, some missing. The profile shows about 2 million clones, about 95% of them singletons. It was CD45RO-negative cells, positively selected for CCR7, that made up naive CD8 cells, with terminally differentiated effector memory CD45RA+ cells excluded. For this clone: Antigen unknown.

With 4 bases removed from V and 5 bases from J, the gap between germline ends came to 12 bases. The CDR3 is made up of 13 amino acids. The germline CDR1 and CDR2 sequences are SGHNT and YYREEE (reference sequence). Sequencing used naive CD8+ T cells sorted from blood. V usage is TRBV5-4 and J usage is TRBJ1-1; unclear D gene. The clonotype was recovered from a man between 18 and 35 years old in good health. The CDR3 sequence: CASSVRAGTEAFF. The CDR3 region has the DNA TGTGCCAGCAGCGTCCGGGCTGGAACTGAAGCTTTCTTT.